One and the same sample provided the 26 T cell receptor beta chains below, sequenced in a study of OX40 agonist ivuxolimab in advanced cancers. Libraries were prepared by immunoSEQ multiplex PCR; TCRdb keeps only in-frame clonotypes and omits some of them. Of 20,000 or so clones listed, about 80% are singletons. The sample consisted of CD4+ or CD8+ T cells sorted from blood, taken in a trial of the OX40 agonist ivuxolimab. These TCRs come from an adult with an advanced solid tumor such as melanoma, head and neck, liver or kidney cancer.

The rearrangement links TRBV7-2 to TRBJ2-3; D uncertain. The germline V and J ends were trimmed by 2 bases and 2 bases, with 11 bases remaining between them. There are 15 residues in the CDR3. Germline assignment: CDR1 SGHTA and CDR2 FQGNSA. The CDR3 DNA reads TGTGCCAGCAGCTTATTAGTCGGCGACACAGATACGCAGTATTTT. Encoded protein: CASSLLVGDTDTQYF.

J is TRBJ2-7 and V is TRBV6-1; D ambiguous. Germline V lookup: CDR1 MNHNS, CDR2 SASEGT. CDR3 size: 13 residues. V was trimmed by 0 bases and J by 0 bases, leaving 3 bases between them. The DNA for the CDR3 is TGTGCCAGCAGTGAAGCAAGCTCCTACGAGCAGTACTTC. It encodes CASSEASSYEQYF.

This chain uses TRBV28 with TRBJ1-5; no definite D call. CDR1 is MDHEN, CDR2 SYDVKM, per germline. Trimming pared 3 bases from V and 0 bases from J, leaving 9 bases between. The CDR3 totals 15 residues. Here the CDR3 reads CASSLISASNQPQHF. The CDR3 nucleotides read TGTGCCAGCAGTTTGATCTCGGCTAGCAATCAGCCCCAGCATTTT.

The chain carries TRBV7-2 and TRBJ2-1; no firm D call. This CDR3 has 16 residues. Germline CDR1 and CDR2: SGHTA and FQGNSA. Trimming left V 2 bases short and J 6 bases short, with 17 bases between. CDR3 nucleotide sequence: TGTGCCAGCAGCTTAAACCCGCCCGGCCGGGCCAATGAGCAGTTCTTC. It specifies CASSLNPPGRANEQFF.

The chain carries TRBV21-1 and TRBJ1-2; the table's D call, TRBD1, was not checked against the DNA. TRBV21-1 represents a pseudogene. This CDR3 is 12 amino acids long. CDR3: CASSKRGYGYTF. The CDR3 nucleotides read TGTGCCAGCAGCAAAAGGGGTTACGGCTACACCTTC.

The chain uses TRBV6-6 and TRBJ1-1, with D maybe TRBD1 (6 bases). Germline values: CDR1 MNHNY, CDR2 SVGAGI (reference sequence). The CDR3 covers 11 residues. Deletions cut 2 bases from V and 11 bases from J, with 9 bases between. In nucleotides, the CDR3 is TGTGCCAGCAGTTACCAGGGGCGGGCTTTCTTT. Its protein is CASSYQGRAFF.

For this clone: Other DNA variants within this sample encode the same CDR3. This chain connects TRBV6-5 to TRBJ1-5; D is possibly TRBD1 (6 bases). Germline CDR1 is MNHEY and CDR2 is SVGAGI. This CDR3 has 15 residues. Trimming removed 0 bases at V and 6 bases at J, with 12 bases between. This chain's CDR3 is CASSYSGGGTQPQHF. CDR3 DNA sequence: TGTGCCAGCAGTTACTCTGGAGGGGGTACTCAGCCCCAGCATTTT.

A single count supports this clone. V and J are TRBV7-9 and TRBJ2-3, with 7 bases fitting TRBD2. In germline, CDR1 is SEHNR, CDR2 FQNEAQ (reference sequence). Trimming cost V 5 bases and J 2 bases; bases outside gene matches: 4. The CDR3 has 14 residues. CDR3 amino acids: CASSPGLLTDTQYF. CDR3 coding DNA: TGTGCCAGCAGCCCGGGACTACTCACAGATACGCAGTATTTT.

This chain uses TRBV11-2 with TRBJ1-2; the match to TRBD1 covers 10 bases. The V and J ends lost 2 bases and 8 bases, in that order; junction bases with no gene match: 11. CDR1 and CDR2 (germline): SGHAT, FQNNGV. The CDR3 has 16 residues. This chain's CDR3 is CASSLTLTGTGDGYTF. DNA of the CDR3: TGTGCCAGCAGCTTAACCCTTACCGGGACAGGGGACGGCTACACCTTC.

V gene TRBV4-2 combines with J gene TRBJ2-7; D unclear. This CDR3 spans 14 amino acids. The V end was cut by 0 bases, the J end by 0 bases, with 6 bases between. CDR1 is LGHNA and CDR2 is YNFKEQ in the germline V gene. The CDR3 is CASSQDRSSYEQYF. DNA of the CDR3: TGTGCCAGCAGCCAAGATCGGAGCTCCTACGAGCAGTACTTC.

The chain uses TRBV6-5 and TRBJ2-3, with D perhaps TRBD2 (6 bases). Trimming stripped 4 bases from V and 2 bases from J, with 16 bases between. From germline, CDR1 is MNHEY and CDR2 SVGAGI. This CDR3 has 16 amino acids. CDR3 protein: CASSSSRRLVTDTQYF. The CDR3 DNA is TGTGCCAGCAGTTCCAGCCGTAGACTAGTCACAGATACGCAGTATTTT.

The chain couples TRBV11-2 to TRBJ2-1; 15 nucleotides line up with TRBD2. The CDR3 extends over 16 amino acids. CDR1 is SGHAT, CDR2 FQNNGV, per germline. V shed 3 bases, J shed 7 bases, and the junction held 4 bases outside the gene matches. The CDR3 sequence is CASSFSGTSGRNEQFF. DNA of the CDR3: TGTGCCAGCAGCTTTTCCGGGACTAGCGGGAGGAATGAGCAGTTCTTC.

The V call is TRBV11-2, the J call TRBJ2-1; D gene unclear. V gave up 0 bases and J gave up 7 bases, with 19 bases separating them. From germline, CDR1 is SGHAT and CDR2 FQNNGV. The length of the CDR3 is 17 residues. This CDR3 reads CASSLDGFSSGGNEQFF. The CDR3 DNA reads as TGTGCCAGCAGCTTAGATGGATTTTCCTCCGGTGGGAATGAGCAGTTCTTC. Together with reference TRBV11-2 and TRBJ2-1, the CDR3 gives the full variable domain: EAGVAQSPRYKIIEKRQSVAFWCNPISGHATLYWYQQILGQGPKLLIQFQNNGVVDDSQLPKDRFSAERLKGVDSTLKIQPAKLEDSAVYLCASSLDGFSSGGNEQFFGPGTRLTVL.

The chain combines TRBV10-3 with TRBJ2-3; D is ambiguous. The CDR3 is 17 residues long. V lost 4 bases to trimming and J lost 1 base, with 18 bases between them. CDR1 is ENHRY, CDR2 SYGVKD, per germline. The CDR3 loop reads CAISVQGRRAGTDTQYF. The DNA of the CDR3 is TGTGCCATCAGTGTACAAGGGCGAAGGGCTGGCACAGATACGCAGTATTTT.

The chain has TRBV19 and TRBJ1-5; D may be TRBD1 (5 bases). The CDR3 is 15 amino acids. Germline CDR1 LNHDA, CDR2 SQIVND (reference sequence). Trimming took off 1 base at V and 6 bases at J, with 13 bases between the two ends. The DNA for the CDR3 is TGTGCCAGTAGTATAGTTGGGGTTGGGGGTCAGCCCCAGCATTTT. Amino acids: CASSIVGVGGQPQHF.

The chain carries TRBV27 and TRBJ2-1; TRBD2 agrees at 13 bases. This CDR3 has 18 amino acids. Per the germline V gene, CDR1 is MNHEY and CDR2 is SMNVEV (reference sequence). Trimming cost V 1 base and J 0 bases; bases outside gene matches: 3. The CDR3 is CASSLFGLAGVSYNEQFF. The CDR3 bases are TGTGCCAGCAGTTTATTTGGACTAGCGGGGGTCTCCTACAATGAGCAGTTCTTC.

The chain couples TRBV29-1 to TRBJ2-7; D tentatively fits TRBD1 or TRBD2 (5 bases each). Between the trimmed V and J ends, which lost 7 bases and 7 bases, there was a span of 20 bases. The CDR3 is 13 residues long. CDR1 is SQVTM and CDR2 is ANQGSEA in the germline V gene. The CDR3 spells CSAHEGRLGEQYF. Written as DNA, the CDR3 is TGCAGCGCTCACGAGGGGCGTTTGGGTGAGCAGTACTTC.

CDR3 residues: CASSLDRGSGANVLTF. The CDR3 DNA follows: TGTGCCAGTAGCCTTGACAGGGGAAGTGGGGCCAACGTCCTGACTTTC. The V and J genes are TRBV19 and TRBJ2-6; TRBD1 agrees at 8 bases. CDR1 and CDR2 (germline): LNHDA, SQIVND (reference sequence). V was pared by 6 bases and J by 3 bases, with 7 bases of the junction left unmatched. This CDR3 comprises 16 residues.

The chain recombines TRBV5-6 with TRBJ2-5, with no clear D. Germline V gene sequence: CDR1 SGHDT, CDR2 YYEEEE. This CDR3 comprises 14 residues. Trimming shortened V by 1 base and J by 1 base, and 8 bases separated the two germline ends. DNA for the CDR3: TGTGCCAGCAGCTTGTATGGTAGCCAAGAGACCCAGTACTTC. Residues: CASSLYGSQETQYF.

The chain has TRBV5-1 and TRBJ2-3, with D possibly matching TRBD1 (6 bases). The germline gives CDR1 SGHRS, CDR2 YFSETQ. The CDR3 runs 15 residues. The germline V and J ends were trimmed by 0 bases and 2 bases, with 10 bases remaining between them. The CDR3: CASSLAGATTDTQYF. The CDR3 DNA is TGCGCCAGCAGCTTGGCAGGGGCGACCACAGATACGCAGTATTTT.

This clone turned up a few times. The genes are TRBV19 and TRBJ2-5; 8 bases agree with TRBD1. Germline V gives CDR1 LNHDA, CDR2 SQIVND (reference sequence). The CDR3 contains 14 residues. V lost 3 bases to trimming and J lost 5 bases; unmatched junction nucleotides: 5. This CDR3 is CASSIAGGSETQYF. For the CDR3, the DNA is TGTGCCAGTAGTATTGCAGGGGGCAGCGAGACCCAGTACTTC.

CDR3 sequence: CASSLTGTYQPQHF. CDR3 sequence (DNA): TGTGCCAGCAGTCTAACAGGGACCTATCAGCCCCAGCATTTT. The chain employs TRBV6-1 and TRBJ1-5; D perhaps matches TRBD1 (6 bases). CDR3 length: 14 residues. Between the trimmed V and J ends, which lost 5 bases and 5 bases, there was a span of 13 bases. Germline V gene data show CDR1 as MNHNS and CDR2 as SASEGT.

The chain is built from TRBV2 and TRBJ2-3, with 7 bases aligning to TRBD2. The CDR3 extends over 16 amino acids. Germline V gene data show CDR1 as SNHLY and CDR2 as FYNNEI. V lost 6 bases and J lost 4; bases outside the gene matches: 13. CDR3 sequence (DNA): TGTGCCAGCAGCGGCGCCTCTTCTAGCGGTTCAGATACGCAGTATTTT. This translates into CASSGASSSGSDTQYF. Supplemented by reference TRBV2 and TRBJ2-3, the full variable domain reads EPEVTQTPSHQVTQMGQEVILRCVPISNHLYFYWYRQILGQKVEFLVSFYNNEISEKSEIFDDQFSVERPDGSNFTLKIRSTKLEDSAMYFCASSGASSSGSDTQYFGPGTRLTVL.

This sequence joins TRBV19 and TRBJ2-2; tentatively, D is TRBD1 (7 bases). Germline loops: CDR1 LNHDA, CDR2 SQIVND (reference sequence). The length of the CDR3 is 15 residues. Trimming stripped 5 bases from V and 5 bases from J, with 15 bases between. The CDR3 loop is CASSQRQGGTGELFF. The CDR3 DNA sequence: TGTGCCAGTAGTCAGAGGCAGGGGGGAACCGGGGAGCTGTTTTTT. Filled out from reference TRBV19 and TRBJ2-2, the complete variable domain reads DGGITQSPKYLFRKEGQNVTLSCEQNLNHDAMYWYRQDPGQGLRLIYYSQIVNDFQKGDIAEGYSVSREKKESFPLTVTSAQKNPTAFYLCASSQRQGGTGELFFGEGSRLTVL.

The count of this clone is one. The chain employs TRBV6-5 and TRBJ2-3, with TRBD2 matching over 7 bases. CDR1 and CDR2 from the germline V gene are MNHEY and SVGAGI. This CDR3 is built from 14 residues. J was trimmed by 4 bases and V by 9 bases; bases with no gene match: 10. The CDR3 is CASEAGPGADTQYF. CDR3 nucleotide sequence: TGTGCCAGTGAAGCGGGACCTGGGGCAGATACGCAGTATTTT.

The chain couples TRBV5-4 to TRBJ2-7; possibly TRBD1 for D (6 bases). Looked up from germline, CDR1 is SGHNT and CDR2 is YYREEE (reference sequence). CDR3 length: 14 amino acids. Trimming took 5 bases from V and 2 from J, leaving 14 bases between them. The CDR3 bases are TGTGCCAGCAGTAGCCGGGACACGACCTACGAGCAGTACTTC. Protein: CASSSRDTTYEQYF.